This is a list of T cell receptor beta chains from one sample in a study of OX40 agonist ivuxolimab in advanced cancers. Sequenced by immunoSEQ multiplex PCR; TCRdb stores in-frame clones only, minus some. The table has some 46,000 clones, roughly 90% seen once. The starting material was CD4+ or CD8+ T cells sorted from blood, obtained in a trial of the OX40 agonist ivuxolimab. All receptors come from an adult with an advanced solid tumor such as melanoma, head and neck, liver or kidney cancer. Both conserved end residues are part of each CDR3. D genes are given only for firm matches. Some rows have no size entry. The others give once, few or many, or a class for an expanded clone.

CDR3 protein	CDR3 DNA	D gene	clone size	V gene	J gene
CASSLLGTEAFF	TGTGCCAGCAGTTTGCTGGGGACTGAAGCTTTCTTT	.	.	TRBV28	TRBJ1-1
CASSWTSGSPSYEQYF	TGTGCCAGTAGTTGGACTAGCGGGAGTCCTTCCTACGAGCAGTACTTC	TRBD2	.	TRBV19	TRBJ2-7
CASSGVLRDEAFF	TGTGCCAGCAGCGGTGTATTAAGAGATGAAGCTTTCTTT	.	.	TRBV7-9	TRBJ1-1
CASSYAQRAISEQYF	TGTGCCAGTAGTTACGCCCAGCGGGCCATCAGCGAGCAGTACTTC	.	.	TRBV19	TRBJ2-7
CASSLTSNTDTQYF	TGTGCCAGCAGCTTAACGAGCAACACAGATACGCAGTATTTT	.	once	TRBV7-9	TRBJ2-3
CSVGALAGEWGNEQFF	TGCAGCGTTGGTGCTCTAGCGGGAGAATGGGGCAATGAGCAGTTCTTC	TRBD2	.	TRBV29-1	TRBJ2-1
CASSHFFREEGSQYF	TGCGCCAGCAGCCACTTTTTCCGGGAGGAGGGCTCTCAGTACTTC	TRBD2	.	TRBV4-3	TRBJ2-5
CASSSFSAGELFF	TGTGCCAGTAGCTCTTTTAGCGCCGGGGAGCTGTTTTTT	.	.	TRBV19	TRBJ2-2
CASSLSRTNYGYTF	TGTGCCAGCAGTTTATCCCGCACTAACTATGGCTACACCTTC	.	.	TRBV27	TRBJ1-2
CASTPGGGALSTDTQYF	TGTGCCAGCACCCCTGGAGGTGGAGCGCTCAGCACAGATACGCAGTATTTT	.	.	TRBV9	TRBJ2-3
CASSTHEETQYF	TGTGCCAGCAGCACCCATGAAGAGACCCAGTACTTC	.	.	TRBV9	TRBJ2-5